This TCR beta chain comes out of a study of T cell responses to AZD1222 COVID-19 vaccine. Study-level background: Analyses pooled second doses at about 4 or about 12 weeks.

Study findings and constraints: Most donors were white British and more were female, and clonal diversity was possibly underestimated.

Clones were read by immunoSEQ multiplex PCR, and TCRdb kept only the in-frame ones, dropping some. The data contain approximately 110,000 clones, approximately 84% of them singletons. Trimming removed 6 bases from V and 6 bases from J, with 4 bases in between. CDR3 length: 10 amino acids. CDR1 and CDR2 from the germline V gene are MNHEY and SVGAGI. In regard to this clone: Its antigen remains unidentified.

The material sequenced was peripheral blood, taken on day 0 of AZD1222 vaccination. The rearrangement links TRBV6-5 to TRBJ2-3; the D is unclear. The receptor comes from an adult in good health. The CDR3 sequence: CASSHDTQYF. The CDR3 bases are TGTGCCAGCAGCCACGATACGCAGTATTTT.